A single sample is the source of the 7 T cell receptor beta chains below, sequenced in a study of blood T cell repertoires in COVID-19. Assay: immunoSEQ multiplex PCR; the TCRdb copy retains only in-frame clones and omits some. The profile covers 150,000 or so clones, with under 85% appearing a single time and around 1.6% taken by the ten largest. Sequencing was performed on peripheral blood. The source of these receptors is a human donor in a cohort sampled during active COVID-19.

There are a few counts of this clone. This sequence joins TRBV5-6 and TRBJ1-1, with no clear D. Between the trimmed V and J ends, which lost 3 bases and 1 base, there was a span of 19 bases. Looked up from germline, CDR1 is SGHDT and CDR2 is YYEEEE. This CDR3 has 17 amino acids. The CDR3 DNA reads TGTGCCAGCAGCTCGAGCCCCCCTGGGCAGACGAACACTGAAGCTTTCTTT. It yields the protein CASSSSPPGQTNTEAFF.

The J gene is TRBJ1-1, the V gene TRBV28; no clear D gene. CDR1 and CDR2 (germline): MDHEN, SYDVKM. V was pared by 2 bases and J by 1 base, with 8 bases between. The CDR3 is made up of 14 amino acids. The CDR3 DNA follows: TGTGCCAGCAGTTTAAGGTGGGCGAACACTGAAGCTTTCTTT. As protein: CASSLRWANTEAFF.

This rearrangement joins TRBV6-5 to TRBJ2-5, with D perhaps matching TRBD1 (5 bases). V was cut by 4 bases and J by 5 bases, with 17 bases left in between. The germline gives CDR1 MNHEY, CDR2 SVGAGI. There are 15 residues in the CDR3. This CDR3 is CASSFAGIISETQYF. The CDR3 DNA reads as TGTGCCAGCAGTTTCGCAGGGATTATAAGCGAGACCCAGTACTTC.

This clone was observed a single time. The chain employs TRBV27 and TRBJ2-5; a weak D match, TRBD2 (6 bases). CDR3 length: 16 residues. V was shortened by 5 bases and J by 0 bases, with 16 bases between the two germline ends. Germline assignment: CDR1 MNHEY and CDR2 SMNVEV (reference sequence). The CDR3 nucleotides read TGTGCCAGCAGTAAAGGGACTTCATGGTACCAAGAGACCCAGTACTTC. Amino acid sequence: CASSKGTSWYQETQYF.

This chain links TRBV18 with TRBJ2-7; maybe TRBD2 (7 bases). There are 14 residues in the CDR3. Germline V gene data show CDR1 as KGHSH and CDR2 as LQKENI. Trimming left V 4 bases short and J 8 bases short, with 18 bases between. The CDR3 here is CASSRGGRYEKQYF. In DNA, the CDR3 is TGTGCCAGCTCACGGGGGGGCAGATATGAGAAGCAGTACTTC.

The J gene is TRBJ1-2, the V gene TRBV7-9, with D tentatively TRBD1 (6 bases). V lost 5 bases to trimming and J lost 2 bases, with 15 bases between them. This CDR3 contains 15 residues. CDR1 and CDR2 (germline): SEHNR, FQNEAQ (reference sequence). The CDR3 is CASSHREGGNYGYTF. The CDR3 DNA sequence: TGTGCCAGCAGCCACCGTGAAGGGGGAAACTATGGCTACACCTTC.

CDR3 protein: CASTTSGMRETQYF. The CDR3 nucleotides are TGCGCCAGTACGACTAGCGGGATGCGGGAGACCCAGTACTTC. The chain has TRBV5-1 and TRBJ2-5, with TRBD2 matching 11 bases. In germline, CDR1 is SGHRS, CDR2 YFSETQ. This CDR3 is built from 14 residues. Unmatched junction bases numbered 8, after V lost 8 bases and J lost 5 bases.